These 23 T cell receptor beta chains came from one sample sequenced in a study of blood T cell repertoires in COVID-19. Generated by immunoSEQ multiplex PCR, the TCRdb table keeps only in-frame clones and is missing some. The sample has 150,000 or so clones, around 82% seen once. Sequencing was carried out using peripheral blood. These TCRs come from a woman in her fifties or sixties with acute or convalescent COVID-19.

This chain links TRBV7-2 with TRBJ2-5; 7 bases align to TRBD2. This CDR3 comprises 14 residues. Per germline, CDR1 SGHTA and CDR2 FQGNSA. With 4 bases clipped from V and 4 bases from J, the junction kept 6 bases outside the gene matches. DNA for the CDR3: TGTGCCAGCAGCTCTATGGGAGGGGTAGAGACCCAGTACTTC. Its protein is CASSSMGGVETQYF. The whole variable domain, remainder taken from reference TRBV7-2 and TRBJ2-5, is GAGVSQSPSNKVTEKGKDVELRCDPISGHTALYWYRQSLGQGLEFLIYFQGNSAPDKSGLPSDRFSAERTGGSVSTLTIQRTQQEDSAVYLCASSSMGGVETQYFGPGTRLLVL.

The chain carries TRBV3-1 (or the pseudogene TRBV3-2) and TRBJ1-5; D is unclear. Trimming shortened V by 4 bases and J by 4 bases, and 5 bases separated the two germline ends. The V gene's germline CDR1 is LGHDT and CDR2 YNNKEL (reference sequence). CDR3 length equals 12 residues. The chain's CDR3 is CASSLGNQPQHF. DNA for the CDR3: TGTGCCAGCAGCCTCGGGAATCAGCCCCAGCATTTT.

The genes are TRBV27 and TRBJ2-4; D perhaps matches TRBD2 (6 bases). The germline V gene has CDR1 MNHEY and CDR2 SMNVEV (reference sequence). CDR3 size: 15 residues. V gave up 5 bases and J gave up 9 bases, with 20 bases separating them. CDR3 nucleotide sequence: TGTGCCAGCAGTAGCGGGCCTAGCAGGTTGAGCATTCAGTACTTC. This codes for CASSSGPSRLSIQYF.

The chain employs TRBV11-2 and TRBJ1-1; D not resolved. Germline CDR1 SGHAT, CDR2 FQNNGV. The CDR3 runs 14 residues. V shed 5 bases and J shed 11 bases, with 21 bases lying between them. CDR3 in amino acids: CASSQPRRESVAFF. In nucleotides, the CDR3 is TGTGCCAGCAGCCAACCCCGTAGAGAGTCGGTGGCTTTCTTT.

The rearrangement links TRBV23-1 to TRBJ2-7; 12 nucleotides match TRBD2. TRBV23-1 carries the ORF label, with uncertain function. J was trimmed by 2 bases and V by 4 bases; bases with no gene match: 6. The CDR3 covers 16 residues. The chain's CDR3 is CASSPVGLAGTYEQYF. The CDR3 DNA is TGCGCCAGCAGTCCGGTCGGACTAGCGGGAACCTACGAGCAGTACTTC.

The V and J genes are TRBV7-2 and TRBJ2-5; 9 nucleotides match TRBD2. Germline CDR1 and CDR2: SGHTA and FQGNSA. The junction had 9 bases not matched to a gene; V was cut back by 5 bases and J by 5 bases. The CDR3 loop spans 15 amino acids. The CDR3 loop is CASSGRLAAGETQYF. DNA of the CDR3: TGTGCCAGCAGCGGGAGACTAGCGGCCGGGGAGACCCAGTACTTC.

In DNA, the CDR3 is TGTGCCAGCAGCGTAGCTAACCAGCGGGTGGCCGGGGAGCTGTTTTTT. Its protein product is CASSVANQRVAGELFF. The V call is TRBV9, the J call TRBJ2-2, with D maybe TRBD2 (6 bases). Deletions cut 0 bases from V and 6 bases from J, with 15 bases between. The CDR3 has 16 residues. CDR1 and CDR2 from the germline V gene are SGDLS and YYNGEE.

V usage is TRBV7-6 and J usage is TRBJ1-5, with TRBD1 matching 7 bases. The germline gives CDR1 SGHVS, CDR2 FNYEAQ. CDR3 size: 16 residues. The V and J ends lost 5 bases and 4 bases, in that order; junction bases with no gene match: 11. The CDR3 DNA reads TGTGCCAGCAGCCTAGGGGGACAGATCGGGAATCAGCCCCAGCATTTT. It specifies CASSLGGQIGNQPQHF.

The gene calls are TRBV5-1 and TRBJ2-1; 8 bases are a match to TRBD2. The CDR3 length is 16 residues. Germline V CDR1 and CDR2: SGHRS, YFSETQ. Germline trimming cut 4 bases from V and 11 bases from J; bases unmatched to any gene: 17. The CDR3 sequence: CASSRQTSEKPPKQFF. The CDR3 DNA reads as TGCGCCAGCAGCCGACAGACTAGCGAGAAACCACCGAAGCAGTTCTTC.

This clone was seen a handful of times. CDR3 region: CATSDPLAEETQYF. CDR3 DNA: TGTGCCACCAGTGATCCTCTAGCGGAAGAGACCCAGTACTTC. V usage is TRBV24-1 and J usage is TRBJ2-5, with 7 positions matching TRBD2. V trimming: 3 bases; J trimming: 3 bases; junction bases outside the gene matches: 3. CDR1 and CDR2 (germline): KGHDR, SFDVKD. The CDR3 runs 14 residues.

The J gene is TRBJ2-7, the V gene TRBV5-4, with D unresolved. The CDR3 is 13 residues long. Germline loops: CDR1 SGHNT, CDR2 YYREEE (reference sequence). Trimming took 0 bases from V and 3 from J, leaving 7 bases between them. The CDR3 sequence is CASSLGPNYEQYF. In nucleotides, the CDR3 is TGTGCCAGCAGCTTGGGGCCCAACTACGAGCAGTACTTC.

This clone was observed a handful of times. A read error may produce the germline difference seen at one junction end. V is TRBV6-5 and J is TRBJ2-7, with TRBD2 identical over 10 bases. The CDR3 has 14 residues. Germline values: CDR1 MNHEY, CDR2 SVGAGI. Here the CDR3 reads CASMPGDFLAGAKF. The CDR3 bases are TGTGCCAGCATGCCAGGGGATTTCCTAGCGGGAGCTAAATTC.

CDR3 nucleotides: TGTGCCAGCAAATACCAGAGACGAAGAGGTGGCTACACCTTC. This sequence encodes CASKYQRRRGGYTF. The chain is built from TRBV6-5 and TRBJ1-2, with unresolved D. V lost 7 bases to trimming and J lost 7 bases, with 19 bases between them. Germline CDR1 reads MNHEY; CDR2 reads SVGAGI. CDR3 size: 14 residues.

This rearrangement joins TRBV5-6 to TRBJ2-7, with no clear D. Trimming took off 0 bases at V and 9 bases at J, with 16 bases between the two ends. Germline CDR1 is SGHDT and CDR2 is YYEEEE. This CDR3 has 14 residues. The CDR3 region has the DNA TGTGCCAGCAGCTTGGGTACGGTCAAAAATCGGCAGTACTTC. It encodes CASSLGTVKNRQYF.

In DNA form, the CDR3 reads TGTGCCAGCAGCCCTTCAGGGGGCTTCTACGAGCAGTACTTC. Translated: CASSPSGGFYEQYF. The chain recombines TRBV5-5 with TRBJ2-7; 8 bases are a match to TRBD1. With 4 bases clipped from V and 3 bases from J, the junction kept 6 bases outside the gene matches. This CDR3 is built from 14 residues. Germline CDR1 is SGHKS and CDR2 is YYEKEE (reference sequence).

The genes are TRBV11-3 and TRBJ1-3; 7 bases align to TRBD1. The length of the CDR3 is 15 residues. Losses at the gene ends were 1 base for V and 4 bases for J; bases not matched to a gene: 4. Germline-derived CDR1 and CDR2 are SGHNT and YENEEA. DNA for the CDR3: TGTGCCAGCAGCTTAGGACGGACAGGAGGAAACACCATATATTTT. This translates into CASSLGRTGGNTIYF. The entire variable domain, with the rest obtained from reference TRBV11-3 and TRBJ1-3, is as follows: EAGVVQSPRYKIIEKKQPVAFWCNPISGHNTLYWYLQNLGQGPELLIRYENEEAVDDSQLPKDRFSAERLKGVDSTLKIQPAELGDSAVYLCASSLGRTGGNTIYFGEGSWLTVV.

The chain links TRBV5-4 to TRBJ2-1; tentatively, D is TRBD1 (5 bases). The CDR3 runs to 15 residues. Germline V gene data show CDR1 as SGHNT and CDR2 as YYREEE (reference sequence). V lost 0 bases, J lost 2 bases, and 9 bases lay in between. CDR3 loop: CASSLAIGAYNEQFF. The DNA for the CDR3 is TGTGCCAGCAGCTTGGCCATAGGGGCCTACAATGAGCAGTTCTTC.

The J gene is TRBJ2-5, the V gene TRBV6-5; TRBD2 matches 8 bases. Losses at the gene ends were 6 bases for V and 4 bases for J; bases not matched to a gene: 4. The CDR3 runs to 13 residues. Germline V gives CDR1 MNHEY, CDR2 SVGAGI. DNA of the CDR3: TGTGCCAGCAGCCAGCGGGAGCTAGAGACCCAGTACTTC. The encoded protein is CASSQRELETQYF.

The chain joins TRBV28 to TRBJ2-3; D is perhaps TRBD2 (5 bases). CDR1 and CDR2 (germline): MDHEN, SYDVKM. There are 15 residues in the CDR3. V lost 5 bases to trimming and J lost 2 bases, with 14 bases between them. CDR3: CASSPLFGDTDTQYF. CDR3 sequence (DNA): TGTGCCAGCAGTCCTCTTTTCGGGGACACAGATACGCAGTATTTT.

V usage is TRBV12-3 or TRBV12-4 and J usage is TRBJ1-1; D perhaps matches TRBD1 (6 bases). The CDR3 length is 11 residues. Trimming stripped 5 bases from V and 11 bases from J, with 12 bases between. The CDR3 reads CASSLGGVAFF. The CDR3 DNA sequence: TGTGCCAGCAGTCTAGGGGGGGTCGCTTTCTTT.

J is TRBJ1-5 and V is TRBV7-2; D gene ambiguous. Trimming stripped 1 base from V and 3 bases from J, with 10 bases between. The CDR3 has 15 residues. In germline, CDR1 is SGHTA, CDR2 FQGNSA. CDR3 DNA: TGTGCCAGCAGCTTAGAGAGCGGAATCAATCAGCCCCAGCATTTT. Translated: CASSLESGINQPQHF. The full variable domain, completed using reference TRBV7-2 and TRBJ1-5, is GAGVSQSPSNKVTEKGKDVELRCDPISGHTALYWYRQSLGQGLEFLIYFQGNSAPDKSGLPSDRFSAERTGGSVSTLTIQRTQQEDSAVYLCASSLESGINQPQHFGDGTRLSIL.

As to this clone: At one boundary the junction diverges from the germline segment, which might be a read error. V is TRBV9 and J is TRBJ2-3; 8 bases agree with TRBD2. Germline V gene data show CDR1 as SGDLS and CDR2 as YYNGEE. This CDR3 comprises 16 residues. Written as DNA, the CDR3 is TGTGCCAGCAGCGTTTACCAGGGACTAGGGGTAGATACGCGGTATTTT. Translating gives CASSVYQGLGVDTRYF. The full variable domain, with the rest looked up from reference TRBV9 and TRBJ2-3, is DSGVTQTPKHLITATGQRVTLRCSPRSGDLSVYWYQQSLDQGLQFLIQYYNGEERAKGNILERFSAQQFPDLHSELNLSSLELGDSALYFCASSVYQGLGVDTRYFGPGTRLTVL.

Only one count was recorded for this clone. The gene calls are TRBV3-1 (or the pseudogene TRBV3-2) and TRBJ2-5, with 13 nucleotides matching TRBD2. The CDR3 runs to 16 residues. V was clipped by 5 bases and J by 4 bases; unmatched bases: 7. Germline values: CDR1 LGHDT, CDR2 YNNKEL (reference sequence). Here the CDR3 reads CASSFGLAGAGETQYF. CDR3 sequence (DNA): TGTGCCAGCAGCTTCGGACTAGCGGGAGCGGGAGAGACCCAGTACTTC.